The text below deals with one T cell receptor (beta chain). The data belong to a study of blood T cell repertoires in COVID-19. The assay was immunoSEQ multiplex PCR, and TCRdb's table has in-frame clones only and misses some. The sample shows about 70,000 clones, 80% of them seen only once. The TCR originated in a man in his 70s who had recovered from COVID-19. Sequenced: peripheral blood.

As DNA, the CDR3 is TGCGCCAGCACGAGAAATGGGGGACTGGGCACAGATACGCAGTATTTT. Translated, it gives CASTRNGGLGTDTQYF. The rearrangement links TRBV5-1 to TRBJ2-3, with a possible D match to TRBD2 (6 bases). V was cut by 6 bases and J by 1 base, with 18 bases left in between. The CDR3 is 16 residues long. Germline V gene sequence: CDR1 SGHRS, CDR2 YFSETQ.